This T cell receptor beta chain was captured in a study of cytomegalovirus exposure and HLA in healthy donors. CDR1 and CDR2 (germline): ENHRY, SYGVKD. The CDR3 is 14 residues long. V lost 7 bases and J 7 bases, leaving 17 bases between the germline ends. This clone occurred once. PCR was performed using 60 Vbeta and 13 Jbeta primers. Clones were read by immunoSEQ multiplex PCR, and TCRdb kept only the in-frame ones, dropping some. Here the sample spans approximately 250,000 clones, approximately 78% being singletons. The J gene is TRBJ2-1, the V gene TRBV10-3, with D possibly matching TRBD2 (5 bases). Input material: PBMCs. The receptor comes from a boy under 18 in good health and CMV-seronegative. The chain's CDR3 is CAITSGAGPNEQFF. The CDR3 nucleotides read TGTGCCATCACTTCCGGTGCGGGCCCGAATGAGCAGTTCTTC.